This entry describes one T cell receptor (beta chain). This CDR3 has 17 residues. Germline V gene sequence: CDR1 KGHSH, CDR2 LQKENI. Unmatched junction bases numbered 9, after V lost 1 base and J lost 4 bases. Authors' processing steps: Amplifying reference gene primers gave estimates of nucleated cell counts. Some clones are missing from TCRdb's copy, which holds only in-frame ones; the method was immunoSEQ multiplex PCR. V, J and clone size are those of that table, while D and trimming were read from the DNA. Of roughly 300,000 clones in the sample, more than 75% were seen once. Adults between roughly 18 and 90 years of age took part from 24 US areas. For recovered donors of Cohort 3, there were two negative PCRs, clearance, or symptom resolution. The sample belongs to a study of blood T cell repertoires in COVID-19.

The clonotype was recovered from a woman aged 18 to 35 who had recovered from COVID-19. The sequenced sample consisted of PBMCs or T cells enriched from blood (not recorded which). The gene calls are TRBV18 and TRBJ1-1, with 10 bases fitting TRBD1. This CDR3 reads CASSPLISGTGVTEAFF. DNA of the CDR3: TGTGCCAGCTCACCACTGATATCCGGGACAGGGGTCACTGAAGCTTTCTTT.